This T cell receptor (beta chain) was observed in a study of OX40 agonist ivuxolimab in advanced cancers. Across the study: The dose-escalation group included hepatocellular carcinoma, melanoma, renal cell carcinoma and head and neck cancer. Aged about 20 to 80 with a mean of roughly 65 years, they were approximately 79% male. Enrollees could have had prior anti-PD-1, anti-PD-L1 or anti-CTLA-4 therapy, which about 40% had received.

The data were produced by immunoSEQ multiplex PCR, yet TCRdb's version contains in-frame clones alone and is incomplete. The sample has around 85,000 clones, about 89% seen once. V gave up 8 bases and J gave up 5 bases; unmatched junction bases: 7. CDR3 length: 14 residues. The germline gives CDR1 MNHEY, CDR2 SMNVEV (reference sequence). The chain has TRBV27 and TRBJ2-1, with 9 bases identical to TRBD2. The receptor was isolated from an adult with an advanced solid tumor such as melanoma, head and neck, liver or kidney cancer. The sequencing used CD4+ or CD8+ T cells sorted from blood, collected in a trial of the OX40 agonist ivuxolimab. This CDR3 is CASRSGGYNNEQFF. The DNA of the CDR3 is TGTGCCAGCCGCAGCGGGGGGTACAACAATGAGCAGTTCTTC.